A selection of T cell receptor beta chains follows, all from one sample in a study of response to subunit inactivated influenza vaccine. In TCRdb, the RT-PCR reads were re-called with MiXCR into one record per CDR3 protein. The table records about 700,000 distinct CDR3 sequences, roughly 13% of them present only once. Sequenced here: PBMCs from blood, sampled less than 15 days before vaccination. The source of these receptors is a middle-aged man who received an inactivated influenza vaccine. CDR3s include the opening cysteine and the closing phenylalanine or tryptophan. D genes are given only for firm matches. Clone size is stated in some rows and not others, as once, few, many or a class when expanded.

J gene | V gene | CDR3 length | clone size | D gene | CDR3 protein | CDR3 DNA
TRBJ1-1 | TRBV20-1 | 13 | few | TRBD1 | CSAKEGARSEAFF | TGCAGTGCTAAAGAGGGGGCGCGTAGTGAAGCTTTCTTT
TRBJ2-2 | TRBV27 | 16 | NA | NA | CASSSLGGTATGELFF | TGTGCCAGCAGTTCCCTGGGCGGGACGGCCACCGGGGAGCTGTTTTTT
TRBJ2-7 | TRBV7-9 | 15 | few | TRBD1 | CASSSTGAESYEQYF | TGTGCCAGCAGCTCGACAGGGGCCGAAAGCTACGAGCAGTACTTC
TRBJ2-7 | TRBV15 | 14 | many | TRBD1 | CATSTGQGAREQYF | TGTGCCACCAGCACAGGACAGGGGGCACGGGAGCAGTACTTC
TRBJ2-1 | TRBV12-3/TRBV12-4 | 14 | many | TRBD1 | CASSVGTGGNEQFF | TGTGCCAGCAGTGTCGGGACAGGGGGTAATGAGCAGTTCTTC
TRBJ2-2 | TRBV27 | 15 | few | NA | CASTPFSGNTGELFF | TGTGCCAGCACCCCATTCTCTGGGAACACCGGGGAGCTGTTTTTT
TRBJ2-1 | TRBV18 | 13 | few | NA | CASSPLDREEQFF | TGTGCCAGCTCACCCCTCGACCGAGAAGAGCAGTTCTTC
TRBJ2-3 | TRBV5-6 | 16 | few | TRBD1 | CASSFRVAGGLDTQYF | TGTGCCAGCAGCTTTCGAGTGGCAGGGGGCCTGGATACGCAGTATTTT
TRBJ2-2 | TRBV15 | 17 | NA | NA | CATSREPETYNTGELFF | TGTGCCACCAGCAGAGAACCCGAGACATATAACACCGGGGAGCTGTTTTTT
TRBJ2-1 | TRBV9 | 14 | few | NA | CASSVGGAVNEQFF | TGTGCCAGCAGCGTAGGAGGGGCGGTGAATGAGCAGTTCTTC
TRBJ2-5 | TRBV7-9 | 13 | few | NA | CASSFADRETQYF | TGTGCCAGCAGCTTCGCCGACAGGGAGACCCAGTACTTC
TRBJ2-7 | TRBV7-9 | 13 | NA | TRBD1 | CASKPTGVHEQYF | TGTGCCAGCAAACCGACAGGGGTCCACGAGCAGTACTTC
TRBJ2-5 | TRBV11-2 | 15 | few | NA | CASSPSRRAQETQYF | TGTGCCAGCAGTCCCTCCCGGCGAGCCCAAGAGACCCAGTACTTC
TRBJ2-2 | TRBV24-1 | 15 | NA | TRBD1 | CATRTGPHSSGELFF | TGTGCCACCAGGACAGGGCCCCATTCGTCCGGGGAGCTGTTTTTT
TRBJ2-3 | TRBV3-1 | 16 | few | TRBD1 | CASSALGQGFADTQYF | TGTGCCAGCAGCGCGTTGGGACAGGGGTTCGCAGATACGCAGTATTTT
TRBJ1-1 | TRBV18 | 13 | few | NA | CASSTRIGTEAFF | TGTGCCAGCTCAACCAGGATAGGCACTGAAGCTTTCTTT
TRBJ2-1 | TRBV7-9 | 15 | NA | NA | CASSLATLSYNEQFF | TGTGCCAGCAGCTTAGCCACGTTATCCTACAATGAGCAGTTCTTC
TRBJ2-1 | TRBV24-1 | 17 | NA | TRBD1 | CATSDGQGMIDYNEQFF | TGTGCCACCAGTGACGGACAGGGCATGATAGACTACAATGAGCAGTTCTTC
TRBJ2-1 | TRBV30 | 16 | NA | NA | CAWSAEAESWWNEQFF | TGTGCCTGGAGTGCGGAAGCGGAGTCATGGTGGAATGAGCAGTTCTTC
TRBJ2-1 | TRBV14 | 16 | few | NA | CASSQDWGASYNEQFF | TGTGCCAGCAGCCAAGATTGGGGGGCCAGCTACAATGAGCAGTTCTTC
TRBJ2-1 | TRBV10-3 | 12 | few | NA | CAISDIYNEQFF | TGTGCCATCAGTGATATTTACAATGAGCAGTTCTTC
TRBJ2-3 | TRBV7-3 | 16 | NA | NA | CASSLRGAGVTDTQYF | TGTGCCAGCAGCTTAAGGGGGGCTGGGGTTACAGATACGCAGTATTTT
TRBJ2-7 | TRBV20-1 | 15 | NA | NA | CSARDGGGRSYEQYF | TGCAGTGCTAGAGATGGGGGGGGGCGCAGCTACGAGCAGTACTTC
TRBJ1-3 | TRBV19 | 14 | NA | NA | CASSISRLGNTIYF | TGTGCCAGTAGTATTTCCAGACTTGGAAACACCATATATTTT
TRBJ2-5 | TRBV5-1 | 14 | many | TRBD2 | CASSWEGLQETQYF | TGCGCCAGCAGCTGGGAGGGCCTACAAGAGACCCAGTACTTC
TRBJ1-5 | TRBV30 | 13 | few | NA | CAWSSIDSGPQHF | TGTGCCTGGAGCTCAATTGACAGTGGCCCCCAGCATTTT
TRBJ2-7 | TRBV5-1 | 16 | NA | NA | CASGPWPRDNSYEQYF | TGCGCCAGCGGACCTTGGCCCAGGGACAACTCCTACGAGCAGTACTTC
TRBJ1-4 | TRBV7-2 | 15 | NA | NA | CASSLAGQPNEKLFF | TGTGCCAGCAGCTTAGCAGGACAGCCTAATGAAAAACTGTTTTTT